This paragraph covers one T cell receptor beta chain sequence. What it binds is unknown. The data belong to a study of T cell responses to AZD1222 COVID-19 vaccine. Study outcomes and limitations: Nearly half of the spike-specific TCRs reportedly recognize variant regions that carry no mutations. Clonal diversity was possibly underestimated; the donors were predominantly white British and more often female.

The repertoire was sequenced with immunoSEQ multiplex PCR; TCRdb's copy has only in-frame clones and lacks some. The table shows 210,000 or so clones, with approximately 94% occurring only once. Germline CDR1 and CDR2: KGHSH and LQKENI. Between the trimmed V and J ends, which lost 3 bases and 4 bases, there was a span of 13 bases. This CDR3 has 15 amino acids. The source is an adult in good health. This material consisted of peripheral blood, taken on day 0 of MenACWY control vaccination. This chain joins TRBV18 and TRBJ1-5, with D maybe TRBD1 (5 bases). CDR3 bases: TGTGCCAGCTCACCCAGGGAGGCGGATAATCAGCCCCAGCATTTT. As protein: CASSPREADNQPQHF. The whole variable domain, filled in from reference TRBV18 and TRBJ1-5, reads NAGVMQNPRHLVRRRGQEARLRCSPMKGHSHVYWYRQLPEEGLKFMVYLQKENIIDESGMPKERFSAEFPKEGPSILRIQQVVRGDSAAYFCASSPREADNQPQHFGDGTRLSIL.